What follows are 21 T cell receptor beta chains derived from one specimen sequenced in a study of cytomegalovirus exposure and HLA in healthy donors. The data were produced by immunoSEQ multiplex PCR, yet TCRdb's version contains in-frame clones alone and is incomplete. The sample records about 330,000 clones, around 90% being singletons. The sequencing sample was made of PBMCs. These receptors all stem from a woman aged 25 to 39 in good health and CMV-seropositive.

The rearrangement uses TRBV27 and TRBJ1-2; D unresolved. Trimming shortened V by 6 bases and J by 4 bases, and 15 bases separated the two germline ends. The CDR3 has 14 amino acids. Germline CDR1 is MNHEY and CDR2 is SMNVEV (reference sequence). The CDR3 protein is CASSPVGVPYGYTF. The CDR3 DNA follows: TGTGCCAGCAGCCCCGTCGGAGTCCCCTATGGCTACACCTTC.

V is TRBV9 and J is TRBJ2-5; maybe TRBD2 (7 bases). V shed 0 bases and J shed 0 bases, with 15 bases lying between them. Germline V gene sequence: CDR1 SGDLS, CDR2 YYNGEE. This CDR3 contains 17 residues. CDR3 in amino acids: CASSVEGRGSYQETQYF. In nucleotides, the CDR3 is TGTGCCAGCAGCGTAGAGGGGAGGGGGTCGTACCAAGAGACCCAGTACTTC.

The chain recombines TRBV18 with TRBJ2-7, with a weak D call TRBD2 (7 bases). Trimming pared 8 bases from V and 0 bases from J, leaving 20 bases between. The germline V gene has CDR1 KGHSH and CDR2 LQKENI. The CDR3 has 16 residues. Here the CDR3 reads CASTGLGGPSSYEQYF. CDR3 bases: TGTGCCAGCACCGGATTGGGGGGGCCAAGCTCCTACGAGCAGTACTTC.

This chain links TRBV2 with TRBJ2-7; 12 bases fit TRBD1. J was trimmed by 6 bases and V by 8 bases; bases with no gene match: 11. Germline lookup yields CDR1 SNHLY and CDR2 FYNNEI. The length of the CDR3 is 15 residues. The chain's CDR3 is CASHSPGQGAGEQYF. DNA of the CDR3: TGTGCCAGCCATTCGCCGGGACAGGGGGCCGGCGAGCAGTACTTC. Full variable domain (outside the CDR3, taken from reference TRBV2 and TRBJ2-7): EPEVTQTPSHQVTQMGQEVILRCVPISNHLYFYWYRQILGQKVEFLVSFYNNEISEKSEIFDDQFSVERPDGSNFTLKIRSTKLEDSAMYFCASHSPGQGAGEQYFGPGTRLTVT.

The rearrangement uses TRBV30 and TRBJ1-2; D is ambiguous. From germline, CDR1 is GTSNPN and CDR2 SVGIG (reference sequence). This CDR3 has 10 residues. The V and J ends lost 4 bases and 7 bases respectively, with 7 bases between them. The CDR3 here is CAWKTIGYTF. The CDR3 nucleotides are TGTGCCTGGAAAACGATTGGCTACACCTTC.

CDR3 DNA sequence: TGTGCCAGCAGCTTAACACAGGTCAAGGGGGGTGGCTACACCTTC. Its translation is CASSLTQVKGGGYTF. The rearrangement uses TRBV7-2 and TRBJ1-2; D is possibly TRBD1 (6 bases). The V end was cut by 2 bases, the J end by 7 bases, with 17 bases between. The CDR3 totals 15 residues. Germline V gene sequence: CDR1 SGHTA, CDR2 FQGNSA.

The CDR3 region has the DNA TGTGCCAGCAGCTTAGATCTTGGGGAGGGGACTGAAGCTTTCTTT. This codes for CASSLDLGEGTEAFF. The rearrangement joins TRBV11-2 to TRBJ1-1, with a tentative D call TRBD1 (5 bases). The CDR3 is made up of 15 amino acids. Trimming stripped 0 bases from V and 5 bases from J, with 13 bases between. Germline V gene sequence: CDR1 SGHAT, CDR2 FQNNGV.

This rearrangement joins TRBV2 to TRBJ2-7; 7 nucleotides line up with TRBD1. Germline-derived CDR1 and CDR2 are SNHLY and FYNNEI. After removal of 5 bases from V and 0 bases from J, the junction contained 7 bases not matched to a gene. The CDR3 has 15 amino acids. CDR3 in DNA: TGTGCCAGCAGTCCCTTGGGACAGCTCTCCTACGAGCAGTACTTC. Translation: CASSPLGQLSYEQYF.

This chain joins TRBV28 and TRBJ2-7; D is unclear. Trimming pared 8 bases from V and 3 bases from J, leaving 17 bases between. Germline V CDR1 and CDR2: MDHEN, SYDVKM. This CDR3 region has 14 residues. The CDR3 loop reads CASRLGTWLYEQYF. CDR3 nucleotides: TGTGCCAGCCGCTTAGGTACGTGGCTCTACGAGCAGTACTTC. Using reference TRBV28 and TRBJ2-7 for the parts outside the CDR3, the full variable domain is DVKVTQSSRYLVKRTGEKVFLECVQDMDHENMFWYRQDPGLGLRLIYFSYDVKMKEKGDIPEGYSVSREKKERFSLILESASTNQTSMYLCASRLGTWLYEQYFGPGTRLTVT.

This clone was seen a single time. The chain is built from TRBV6-7 and TRBJ2-1; 13 bases line up with TRBD2. TRBV6-7 qualifies as an ORF whose function is uncertain. V shed 2 bases, J shed 4 bases, and the junction held 5 bases outside the gene matches. This CDR3 is built from 17 residues. DNA of the CDR3: TGTGCCAGCAGTTACACCCCGACTAGCGGGGGGTACAATGAGCAGTTCTTC. It encodes CASSYTPTSGGYNEQFF.

The chain has TRBV6-6 and TRBJ1-1, with TRBD1 identical over 8 bases. This CDR3 is built from 16 residues. CDR1 and CDR2 (germline): MNHNY, SVGAGI (reference sequence). J was trimmed by 0 bases and V by 4 bases; bases with no gene match: 7. The DNA of the CDR3 is TGTGCCAGCAGTTCTGGACAGGGAGGGTTGAACACTGAAGCTTTCTTT. It encodes CASSSGQGGLNTEAFF.

The V and J genes are TRBV29-1 and TRBJ2-1; D uncertain. The V end lost 3 bases, the J end lost 8 bases, and 17 bases lay between the germline ends. The CDR3 extends over 14 amino acids. Per the germline V gene, CDR1 is SQVTM and CDR2 is ANQGSEA. The CDR3: CSVDIRVSFDEQFF. CDR3 DNA sequence: TGCAGCGTTGATATAAGGGTTTCTTTCGATGAGCAGTTCTTC.

This clone came up once. As DNA, the CDR3 is TGTGCCAGCAGTGGAGGAAGGGGGCCTGGGGCCAACGTCCTGACTTTC. Its protein is CASSGGRGPGANVLTF. The chain is built from TRBV6-1 and TRBJ2-6; TRBD1 aligns across 7 bases. Germline CDR1 and CDR2: MNHNS and SASEGT. The CDR3 extends over 16 amino acids. J was trimmed by 2 bases and V by 4 bases; bases with no gene match: 5.

This clone was observed once. An end of the junction differs from the germline gene, which may be a read error. The chain is built from TRBV28 and TRBJ1-1, with D possibly matching TRBD1 (6 bases). Germline V gene data show CDR1 as MDHEN and CDR2 as SYDVKM. The CDR3 length is 14 residues. The CDR3 loop reads CASSSSLRTAEVPF. CDR3 in DNA: TGTGCCAGCAGTTCCTCCCTCCGGACAGCGGAGGTCCCCTTT.

The genes are TRBV5-1 and TRBJ1-5; 9 positions agree with TRBD1. With V trimmed by 4 bases and J by 4 bases, 18 bases remained unmatched. Germline V gene lookup returns CDR1 SGHRS and CDR2 YFSETQ. The CDR3 totals 19 residues. CDR3 coding DNA: TGCGCCAGCAGCAATAACAAAAATCCGGGACAGGGATGGAATCAGCCCCAGCATTTT. Its translation is CASSNNKNPGQGWNQPQHF.

The V gene is TRBV27, the J gene TRBJ2-2; the D is unclear. Germline CDR1 and CDR2: MNHEY and SMNVEV (reference sequence). The length of the CDR3 is 16 residues. V was clipped by 4 bases and J by 0 bases, with 12 bases between them. This CDR3 is CASSSIARANTGELFF. Here the CDR3 DNA reads TGTGCCAGCAGTTCCATAGCCCGCGCGAACACCGGGGAGCTGTTTTTT.

Note on this clone: The DNA is left out, because the CDR3 cannot be placed on it with certainty; the CDR3 is given as TCRdb lists it. The chain employs TRBV30 and TRBJ1-2; whether TRBD1, the table's D call, matches the DNA was not checked. In germline, CDR1 is GTSNPN, CDR2 SVGIG (reference sequence). Ends included, the CDR3 has 13 residues. CDR3: CAWSFGQGARDTF.

The chain has TRBV6-6 and TRBJ2-3; TRBD2 matches 10 bases. Germline CDR1 is MNHNY and CDR2 is SVGAGI (reference sequence). Trimming cost V 5 bases and J 5 bases; bases outside gene matches: 7. The CDR3 contains 15 residues. In DNA form, the CDR3 reads TGTGCCAGCAGTCCTAGCGGGAGTATTATAGATACGCAGTATTTT. It is translated as CASSPSGSIIDTQYF.

The V gene is TRBV27, the J gene TRBJ2-7, with 8 positions matching TRBD2. This CDR3 region has 16 residues. Germline assignment: CDR1 MNHEY and CDR2 SMNVEV (reference sequence). V was clipped by 4 bases and J by 1 base; unmatched bases: 9. The CDR3 reads CASSSSPGLESYEQYF. For the CDR3, the DNA is TGTGCCAGCAGTTCGTCACCGGGACTAGAATCCTACGAGCAGTACTTC.

The chain recombines TRBV6-1 with TRBJ1-5; 8 bases align to TRBD1. J lost 0 bases, V lost 2 bases, and 18 bases had no gene match. Germline values: CDR1 MNHNS, CDR2 SASEGT. The CDR3 length is 21 residues. The CDR3 region has the DNA TGTGCCAGCAGTGAATCCCGCCTGGACAGGGCGCTCTTATATAGCAATCAGCCCCAGCATTTT. Translation gives CASSESRLDRALLYSNQPQHF.

CDR3 DNA sequence: TGTGCCAGCAGTTTGGGCTGGTGGCAGAATGAGCAGTTCTTC. Translated: CASSLGWWQNEQFF. The rearrangement uses TRBV27 and TRBJ2-1; D is uncertain. With 3 bases removed from V and 7 bases from J, the gap between germline ends came to 13 bases. Germline CDR1 is MNHEY and CDR2 is SMNVEV (reference sequence). The CDR3 length is 14 residues.